Listed here is a single T cell receptor (beta chain). Antigen: not known. The germline V gene encodes CDR1 SGHTA and CDR2 FQGTGA. The CDR3 is 16 residues long. Trimming removed 1 base from V and 7 bases from J; junction bases left unmatched: 4. The record originates from a study of cytomegalovirus exposure and HLA in healthy donors. Study results and limitations: Reportedly, a later analysis found an Asian-associated ancestry cluster had fewer N-insertions than the roughly 700-donor mean. Most CMV-associated TCR beta chains were later found to appear HLA-restricted. Trimming of TCR beta V- and J-genes showed a link, identified in a later analysis, to a missense DCLRE1C variant.

Amplification used 60 Vbeta primers and 13 Jbeta primers. Sequenced by immunoSEQ multiplex PCR; TCRdb stores in-frame clones only, minus some. The data contain 110,000 to 150,000 clones, 80% of them singletons. Sequences were obtained from PBMCs. The gene calls are TRBV7-3 and TRBJ2-2, with TRBD2 matching 12 bases. This clonotype was obtained from a man aged 40-50 years in good health and CMV-seronegative. This CDR3 is CASSLIPLAGGGELFF. In DNA form, the CDR3 reads TGTGCCAGCAGCTTAATCCCACTAGCGGGGGGCGGGGAGCTGTTTTTT. Full variable domain (remainder filled in from reference TRBV7-3 and TRBJ2-2): GAGVSQTPSNKVTEKGKYVELRCDPISGHTALYWYRQSLGQGPEFLIYFQGTGAADDSGLPNDRFFAVRPEGSVSTLKIQRTERGDSAVYLCASSLIPLAGGGELFFGEGSRLTVL.